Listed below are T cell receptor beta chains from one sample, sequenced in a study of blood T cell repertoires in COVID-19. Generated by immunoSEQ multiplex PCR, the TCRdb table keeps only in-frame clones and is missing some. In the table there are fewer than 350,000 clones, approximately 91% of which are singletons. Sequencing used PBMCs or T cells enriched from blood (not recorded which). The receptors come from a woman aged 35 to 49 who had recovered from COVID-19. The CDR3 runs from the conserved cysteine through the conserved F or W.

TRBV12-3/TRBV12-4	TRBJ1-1	CASSQTGSEAFF
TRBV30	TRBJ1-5	CAWSWTGDQPQHF
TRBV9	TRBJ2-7	CASSVGTNWAGEGYEQYF
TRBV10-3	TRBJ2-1	CAISGRQGVDNEQFF
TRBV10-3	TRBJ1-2	CAISESVVQGGYGYTF
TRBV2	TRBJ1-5	CASSVFGDQPQHF
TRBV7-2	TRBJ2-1	CASNPGGLAASSYNEQFF
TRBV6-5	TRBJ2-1	CASTLDRYSYNEQFF
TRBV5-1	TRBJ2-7	CASSLGRTGFSEQYF
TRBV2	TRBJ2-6	CASSEGGAGANVLTF
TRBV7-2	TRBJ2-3	CASSFRGTDTQYF
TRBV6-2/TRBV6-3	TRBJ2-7	CASSYPHREGEQYF
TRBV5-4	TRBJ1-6	CASSQWDRGWSPLHF
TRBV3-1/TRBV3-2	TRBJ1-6	CASSPNPWSYNSPLHF
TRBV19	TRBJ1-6	CASTYGTGSNSPLHF
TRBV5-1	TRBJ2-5	CASKVGGGGYGETQYF
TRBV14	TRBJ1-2	CASTWTFYGYTF
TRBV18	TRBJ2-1	CASSRQVTEQFF
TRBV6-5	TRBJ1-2	CASSPRDNYGYTF
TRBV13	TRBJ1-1	CASRSWTPPMNTEAFF
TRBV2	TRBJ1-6	CASRDRINSPLHF
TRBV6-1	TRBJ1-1	CASSERLRTEAFF
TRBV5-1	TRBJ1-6	CASSLGTEVSSSPLHF
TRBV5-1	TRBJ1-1	CASSSNWDRSRSEAFF
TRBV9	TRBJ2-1	CASSVGLWGYEQFF
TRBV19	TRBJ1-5	CASSRTGDSNQPQHF
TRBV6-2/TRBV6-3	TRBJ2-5	CASSYSGGRSETQYF
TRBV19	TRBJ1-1	CASTLRDSHTEAFF
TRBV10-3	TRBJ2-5	CAISEIQEGGTQYF